The present entry profiles one T cell receptor (beta chain) with its context. Its target is unknown. The data derive from a study of CD8+ T cells in alopecia areata. As for the study in general: Scoring of treated patients' severity used the percentage of affected scalp area.

Once RNA had been extracted, it was reverse transcribed into cDNA to act as the sequencing template. The data were produced by immunoSEQ multiplex PCR, yet TCRdb's version contains in-frame clones alone and is incomplete. The repertoire holds about 190,000 clones, with 50% to 60% as singletons. Documented treatment: oral pan-JAK inhibitor, 5-10 mg twice daily. General study findings and limits: In scalp and blood, many expanded lesional clones persisted during tofacitinib. Sequence data from scalp samples additionally include resident alphabeta T cells of normal skin.

The CDR3 has 18 amino acids. J gave up 0 bases and V 0 bases, and 7 bases lay outside the gene matches. Germline-derived CDR1 and CDR2 are SGDLS and YYNGEE. The TCR was taken from a human donor with alopecia areata. The gene calls are TRBV9 and TRBJ1-5; 9 nucleotides line up with TRBD1. Sequences were derived from CD4+ T cells sorted from blood, sampled at week 4, from a patient treated with tofacitinib. The CDR3 DNA follows: TGTGCCAGCAGCGTAGCTCCGGGACAGGGCAATAGCAATCAGCCCCAGCATTTT. Its protein is CASSVAPGQGNSNQPQHF.